The following is a TCR beta chain sequence with its context. The length of the CDR3 is 13 residues. The junction had 7 bases not matched to a gene; V was cut back by 10 bases and J by 3 bases. Germline V gene lookup returns CDR1 SEHNR and CDR2 FQNEAQ (reference sequence). The data were taken from a study of blood T cell repertoires in COVID-19. As for the study in general: Samples representing acute and convalescent COVID-19 were sourced from the United States, Italy and Spain. Sources were T cells, B-cell-depleted T cells, or PBMCs; the material itself was cDNA or gDNA.

In the original workflow: Estimation of nucleated cell counts relied on the amplification of reference gene primers. This table comes from immunoSEQ multiplex PCR, and its TCRdb copy is limited to in-frame clones, with some not included. Clone size and the V and J calls come from that table; the DNA yielded D and trimming. This table holds around 150,000 clones, approximately 84% found once. This TCR was recovered from a woman older than 75 with acute or convalescent COVID-19. The material sequenced was peripheral blood. The chain combines TRBV7-9 with TRBJ2-3; 7 nucleotides align to TRBD2. This CDR3 is CATRGSGTDTQYF. The CDR3 DNA is TGTGCCACCCGCGGGAGTGGGACAGATACGCAGTATTTT.